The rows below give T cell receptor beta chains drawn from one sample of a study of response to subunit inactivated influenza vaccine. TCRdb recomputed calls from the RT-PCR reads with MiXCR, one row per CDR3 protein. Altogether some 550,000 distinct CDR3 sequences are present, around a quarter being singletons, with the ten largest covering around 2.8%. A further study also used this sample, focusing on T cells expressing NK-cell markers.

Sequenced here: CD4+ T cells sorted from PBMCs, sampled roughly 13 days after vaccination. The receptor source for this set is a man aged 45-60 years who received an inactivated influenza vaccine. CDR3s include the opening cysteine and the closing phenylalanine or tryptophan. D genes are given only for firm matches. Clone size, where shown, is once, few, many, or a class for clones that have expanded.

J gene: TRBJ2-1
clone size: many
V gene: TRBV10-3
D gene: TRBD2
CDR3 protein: CAISDARLAGANEQFF
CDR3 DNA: TGTGCCATCAGTGATGCGCGACTAGCGGGGGCCAATGAGCAGTTCTTC

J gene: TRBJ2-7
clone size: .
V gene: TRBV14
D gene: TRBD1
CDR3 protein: CASSRQGFPSYEQYF
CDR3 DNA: TGTGCCAGCAGCCGACAGGGCTTTCCCTCCTACGAGCAGTACTTC

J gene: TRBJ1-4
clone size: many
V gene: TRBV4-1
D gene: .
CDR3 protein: CASSQVGTTNEKLFF
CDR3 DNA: TGCGCCAGCAGCCAAGTGGGGACAACTAATGAAAAACTGTTTTTT

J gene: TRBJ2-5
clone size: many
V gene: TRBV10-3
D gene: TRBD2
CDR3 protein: CAISETSGGHRQETQYF
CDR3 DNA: TGTGCCATCAGTGAGACTAGCGGGGGGCATCGCCAAGAGACCCAGTACTTC

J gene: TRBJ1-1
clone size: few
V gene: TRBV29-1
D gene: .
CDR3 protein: CSISKGGIMNTEAFF
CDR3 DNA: TGCAGCATCTCCAAGGGGGGGATCATGAACACTGAAGCTTTCTTT

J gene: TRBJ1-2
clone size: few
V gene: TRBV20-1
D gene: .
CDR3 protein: CSSEDSNYGYTF
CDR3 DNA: TGCAGTTCCGAGGACAGTAACTATGGCTACACCTTC

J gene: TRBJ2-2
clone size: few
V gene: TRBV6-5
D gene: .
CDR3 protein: CASSYYPGRTGELFF
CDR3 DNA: TGTGCCAGCAGTTACTACCCAGGGCGGACCGGGGAGCTGTTTTTT

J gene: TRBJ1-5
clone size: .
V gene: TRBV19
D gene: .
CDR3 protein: CASSYEKQPQHF
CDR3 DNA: TGTGCCAGTAGCTACGAAAAACAGCCCCAGCATTTT

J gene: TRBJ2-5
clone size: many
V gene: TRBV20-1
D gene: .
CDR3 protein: CSARDGARNTGFGETQYF
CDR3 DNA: TGCAGTGCTAGAGATGGTGCCCGGAACACAGGGTTTGGGGAGACCCAGTACTTC

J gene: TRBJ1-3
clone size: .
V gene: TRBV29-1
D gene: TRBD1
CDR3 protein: CSASGTGGNTIYF
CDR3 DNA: TGCAGCGCGTCCGGGACAGGTGGAAACACCATATATTTT

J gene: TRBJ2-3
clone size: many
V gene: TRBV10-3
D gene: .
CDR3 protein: CAIRGAADTQYF
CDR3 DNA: TGTGCCATCAGAGGAGCGGCAGATACGCAGTATTTT

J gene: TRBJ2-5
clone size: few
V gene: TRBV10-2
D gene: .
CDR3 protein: CASSASQETQYF
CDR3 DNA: TGCGCCAGCAGTGCATCCCAAGAGACCCAGTACTTC

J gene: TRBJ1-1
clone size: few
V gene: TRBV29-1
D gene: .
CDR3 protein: CSVWTSNSRNTEAFF
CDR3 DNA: TGCAGCGTATGGACTTCCAATTCCAGGAACACTGAAGCTTTCTTT

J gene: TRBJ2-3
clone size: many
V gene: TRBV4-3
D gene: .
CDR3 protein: CASSQDRLSTDTQYF
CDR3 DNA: TGCGCCAGCAGCCAAGACAGACTAAGCACAGATACGCAGTATTTT

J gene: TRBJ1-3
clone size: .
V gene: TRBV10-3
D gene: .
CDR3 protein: CAISESAGIGNTIYF
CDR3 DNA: TGTGCCATCAGTGAGTCGGCAGGGATAGGAAACACCATATATTTT

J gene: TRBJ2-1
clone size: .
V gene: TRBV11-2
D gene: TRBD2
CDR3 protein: CASSLKREVPNEQFF
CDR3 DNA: TGTGCCAGCAGCTTGAAGCGGGAGGTTCCCAATGAGCAGTTCTTC

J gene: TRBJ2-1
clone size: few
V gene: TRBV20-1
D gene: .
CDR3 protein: CSARRGGTYNEQFF
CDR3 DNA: TGCAGTGCTCGCCGAGGGGGGACCTACAATGAGCAGTTCTTC

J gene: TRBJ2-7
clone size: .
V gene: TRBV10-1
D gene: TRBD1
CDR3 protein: CASSGTGGFSYEQYF
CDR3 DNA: TGCGCCAGCAGCGGGACAGGGGGTTTTTCCTACGAGCAGTACTTC

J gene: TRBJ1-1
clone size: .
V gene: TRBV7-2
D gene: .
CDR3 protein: CASSSFSRNTEAFF
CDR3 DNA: TGTGCCAGCAGCTCATTCAGCAGGAACACTGAAGCTTTCTTT

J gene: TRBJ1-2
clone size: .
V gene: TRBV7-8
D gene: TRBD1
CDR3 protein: CASSSQIGDRAYGYTF
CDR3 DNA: TGTGCCAGCAGTTCACAAATCGGGGACAGGGCTTATGGCTACACCTTC

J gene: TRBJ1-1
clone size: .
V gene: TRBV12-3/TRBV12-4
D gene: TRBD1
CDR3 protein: CASRRGQASNTEAFF
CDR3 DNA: TGTGCCAGCAGAAGGGGACAGGCAAGTAACACTGAAGCTTTCTTT

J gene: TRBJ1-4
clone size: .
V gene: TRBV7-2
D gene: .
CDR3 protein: CASTGGATNEKLFF
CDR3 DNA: TGTGCCAGTACAGGAGGTGCAACTAATGAAAAACTGTTTTTT

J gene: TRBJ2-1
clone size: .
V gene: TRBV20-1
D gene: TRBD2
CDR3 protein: CSARALAGINEQFF
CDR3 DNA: TGCAGTGCTAGAGCTCTAGCGGGCATCAATGAGCAGTTCTTC

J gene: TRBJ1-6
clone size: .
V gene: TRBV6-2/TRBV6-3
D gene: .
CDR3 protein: CASSYLRTDASYNSPLHF
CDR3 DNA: TGTGCCAGCAGTTACCTCCGGACAGACGCCTCCTATAATTCACCCCTCCACTTT